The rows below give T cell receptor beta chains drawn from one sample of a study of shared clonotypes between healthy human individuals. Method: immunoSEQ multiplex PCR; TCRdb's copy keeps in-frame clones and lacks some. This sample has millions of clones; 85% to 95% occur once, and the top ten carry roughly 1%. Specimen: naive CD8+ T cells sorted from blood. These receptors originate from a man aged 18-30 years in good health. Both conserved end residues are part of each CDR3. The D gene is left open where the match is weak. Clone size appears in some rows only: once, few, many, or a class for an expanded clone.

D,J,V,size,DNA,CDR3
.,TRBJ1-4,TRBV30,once,TGTGCCTGGAGTGTACCGGCAGCAACTAATGAAAAACTGTTTTTT,CAWSVPAATNEKLFF
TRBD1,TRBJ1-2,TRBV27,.,TGTGCCAGCAGTCCGGGACAGGGGGCGTACTATGGCTACACCTTC,CASSPGQGAYYGYTF
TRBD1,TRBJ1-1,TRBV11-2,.,TGTGCCAGCAGCTTACAGGGGGTTGCGAACACTGAAGCTTTCTTT,CASSLQGVANTEAFF
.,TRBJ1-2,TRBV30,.,TGTGCCTGGAGTGACAGAGACAACTATGGCTACACCTTC,CAWSDRDNYGYTF
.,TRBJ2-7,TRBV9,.,TGTGCCAGCAGCGTCGCCACCGGGACACCAACCTACGAGCAGTACTTC,CASSVATGTPTYEQYF
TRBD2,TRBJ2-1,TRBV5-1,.,TGCGCCAGCAGCTTAAGCGGGGTACTCTACAATGAGCAGTTCTTC,CASSLSGVLYNEQFF
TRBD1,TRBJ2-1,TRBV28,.,TGTGCCAGCAGTTTATTTGTGGGACAGGGGGCAGTAGGTGTCAATGAGCAGTTCTTC,CASSLFVGQGAVGVNEQFF
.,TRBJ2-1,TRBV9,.,TGTGCCAGCAGCGTACGCGGGGACCAGAATGAGCAGTTCTTC,CASSVRGDQNEQFF
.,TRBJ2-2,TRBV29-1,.,TGCAGCGTTTACGGTCTTTACACCGGGGAGCTGTTTTTT,CSVYGLYTGELFF
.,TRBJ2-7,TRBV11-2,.,TGTGCCAGCAGCTTAGGGGTTGGATCCTACGAGCAGTACTTC,CASSLGVGSYEQYF
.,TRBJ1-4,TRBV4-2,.,TGTGCCAGCAGCCAAGGGAATGGTGGGGAAGGGGGAAAACTGTTTTTT,CASSQGNGGEGGKLFF
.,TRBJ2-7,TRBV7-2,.,TGTGCCAGCAGCTTAGAATGGGACGCATACTACGAGCAGTACTTC,CASSLEWDAYYEQYF
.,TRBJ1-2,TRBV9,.,TGTGCCAGCAGCGTAAGCCTCGCGAACAACTATGGCTACACCTTC,CASSVSLANNYGYTF
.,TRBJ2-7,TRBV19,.,TGTGCCAGTAGTATTAGCACAGACTACGAGCAGTACTTC,CASSISTDYEQYF
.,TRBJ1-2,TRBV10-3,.,TGTGCCATCAGTGCTGGACACACTAACTATGGCTACACCTTC,CAISAGHTNYGYTF
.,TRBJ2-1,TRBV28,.,TGTGCCAGCAGTTACCGTCCAGGGCTAAACAATGAGCAGTTCTTC,CASSYRPGLNNEQFF
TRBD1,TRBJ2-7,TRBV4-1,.,TGCGCCAGCAGCACATACGGGACAGGTGTCGAGCAGTACTTC,CASSTYGTGVEQYF
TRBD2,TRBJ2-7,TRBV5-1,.,TGCGCCAGCAGCTTGGAGCCGCTAGCGGGACTAGCTAACTACGAGCAGTACTTC,CASSLEPLAGLANYEQYF
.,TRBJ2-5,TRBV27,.,TGTGCCAGCAGTGTTGTCAACGCTCAAGAGACCCAGTACTTC,CASSVVNAQETQYF
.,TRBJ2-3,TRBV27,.,TGTGCCAGCACCCGAGTCTGGGGTGAGGAGCTAGATACGCAGTATTTT,CASTRVWGEELDTQYF
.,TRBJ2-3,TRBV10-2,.,TGCGCCAGCATGGGCGAGTTCACAGATACGCAGTATTTT,CASMGEFTDTQYF
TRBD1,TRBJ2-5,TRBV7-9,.,TGTGCCAGCAGCCCTTGGACAGGGGGACAAGAGACCCAGTACTTC,CASSPWTGGQETQYF